Below, one TCR beta chain is given with its context. What this receptor recognizes is not known. No base-level quality is on record; no much larger clone is a single base apart. The sample originates from a study of T cell responses to AZD1222 COVID-19 vaccine (dated by TCRdb to the early 2020s). About the study as a whole: A total of over 230 trial participants underwent TCR sequencing, of whom 207 received two doses of AZD1222 and approximately 25 received two doses of the MenACWY control vaccine. Trial participants were enrolled into age subgroups of 18-55, 56-69 and 70-plus years, which contained about 150, 28 and 57 TCR-sequenced participants, respectively.

Inclusive of the bounding cysteine and phenylalanine, the CDR3 is 12 residues long. Only the CDR3 DNA is retained, 36 bases long and in frame from the first base. CDR1 and CDR2 (LNHDA, SQIVND) derive from the germline V gene (reference sequence). For this chain, trimming is 4 bases at the V end and 3 bases at the J end, and the number of junction bases without a gene match is 0. What the authors observed across the whole study: A significant rise in spike-specific TCR breadth and depth was observed after two AZD1222 doses relative to day 0 and relative to MenACWY recipients. Only five to seven AZD1222 recipients were SARS-CoV-2 seropositive at baseline, limiting conclusions about previously exposed vaccinees. In the small 56-69-year group, the increase in depth fell short of significance, most likely because of low power. Because no day 14 peak-response samples were available, repertoires were characterized only after the peak T cell response. Reportedly, close to half of the unique spike-specific TCRs recognized epitopes lying outside the regions that are mutated in the B.1.351 and B.1.1.7 variants. Participants were mostly white British and included more females than males, and it was suggested by the authors that clonal diversity may have been underestimated. The whole spike protein was spanned by vaccine-associated CD4 TCRs, and dominant responses were seen in regions 160-218 and 743-854.

The CDR3 regions of human TCRbeta chains were subjected to immunosequencing. The authors' analysis ran thus. TCRs in the repertoires were compared against a reference library of SARS-CoV-2-specific TCRs that had been generated with the MIRA antigen-specificity platform. Breadth was defined as the fraction of unique TCRs that were SARS-CoV-2-associated, and depth was defined as the fraction of total T cells that were SARS-CoV-2-associated. Each spike-specific TCR was assigned to its reactive spike region and to a CD4 or CD8 class using the MIRA data. Log10-transformed breadth and depth values were compared by one-way ANOVA with Sidak's multiple comparisons tests. The immuneACCESS repertoire file appears here via TCRdb, limited to in-frame rearrangements. These files lack a portion of the clones; in checked studies, under half of the deficit traces to unresolved V genes, and the cause of the others is not known. V and J calls and clone size are copied from that table; D and trimming were computed from the DNA. The sample profile shows roughly 150,000 clones; about 89% of them were found once. Clones ranked in the top ten supply over 1% of the sample.

This specimen's time point label, interpreted: about 28 days (+/-7) after the second vaccine dose. AZD1222 recipients given second doses at about 4 weeks or at about 12 weeks were pooled, since spike-specific TCR depth and breadth were not found to differ between the two schedules. The vaccinee samples were drawn from two UK trials, COV001 and COV002, one of which was a single-blind randomized controlled phase 2/3 trial testing AZD1222 (ChAdOx1 nCoV-19) in healthy adults. For TCRbeta chain sequencing, PBMC samples from trial participants were taken at day 0 and at day 28 after the second dose. Specimen: peripheral blood, collected 28 days after the second AZD1222 dose. The sequence links TRBV19 to TRBJ2-7; TRBD1 matches 7 bases in the middle. This TCR derives from an adult who received the AZD1222 COVID-19 vaccine. The DNA is as follows: TGTGCCAGTAGTACAGGGGGCTACGAGCAGTACTTC. It codes for CASSTGGYEQYF.